This is a list of T cell receptor beta chains from one sample in a study of T cell changes during pregnancy in multiple sclerosis. Clones were sequenced by immunoSEQ multiplex PCR, and TCRdb holds only the in-frame ones, with some missing. Here the sample spans some 49,000 clones, roughly nine tenths being singletons. The material sequenced was CD4+ T cells from peripheral blood mononuclear cells, taken in the second trimester of pregnancy. Every receptor here comes from a female donor in good health, enrolled as a control in a pregnancy study. The conserved cysteine and the conserved F or W are not part of the CDR3 here. The D gene is left open where the match is weak. A row's size may be missing; if present it is once, few, many or a size class.

TRBV7-2	NA	TRBD1	TRBJ1-2	ASSLDRGSAGYT
TRBV6-5	NA	NA	TRBJ1-2	ASSYQRGGDGYGYT
TRBV5-8	NA	TRBD1	TRBJ1-2	ASSLGTGFNYGYT
TRBV18	NA	TRBD1	TRBJ1-2	ASSSGQGTIYGYT
TRBV4-2	NA	NA	TRBJ2-3	ASSQDRTSDTQY
TRBV7-3	NA	TRBD1	TRBJ1-4	ASSPGGTANEKLF
TRBV2	NA	TRBD2	TRBJ2-5	ASSGTGGQETQY
TRBV6-5	NA	NA	TRBJ2-5	ASSSTVKETQY
TRBV30	NA	NA	TRBJ1-6	AWSVRRGSPLH
TRBV19	NA	TRBD1	TRBJ1-3	ASTDRQGALSGNTIY
TRBV7-2	NA	TRBD1	TRBJ1-1	ASSPGGTGTEAF
TRBV9	NA	TRBD1	TRBJ1-2	ASSVSRGQMYGYT
TRBV5-1	NA	TRBD1	TRBJ1-2	ASSFDAGQAHNGYT
TRBV30	NA	NA	TRBJ1-5	AWSGQYNQPQH
TRBV5-1	NA	TRBD1	TRBJ1-6	ASRNSGQGGSPLH
TRBV7-2	once	NA	TRBJ1-2	ASSSRGYGYT
TRBV19	NA	NA	TRBJ2-5	ASSISETQY
TRBV2	NA	TRBD2	TRBJ2-1	ASSEGGIGF
TRBV2	once	TRBD1	TRBJ1-4	ASSRDRYNEKLF
TRBV6-5	NA	NA	TRBJ1-2	ASSYSGQGSYGYT
TRBV5-1	few	NA	TRBJ2-6	ASRQGGNVLT
TRBV19	NA	NA	TRBJ1-5	ASSLVVGGNQPQH
TRBV4-2	NA	TRBD2	TRBJ2-3	ASSQDPLAGNTDTQY
TRBV27	NA	TRBD1	TRBJ1-1	ASAAPGGHMNTEAF
TRBV10-3	NA	TRBD1	TRBJ1-1	AISERDRGEINTEAF
TRBV9	NA	TRBD1	TRBJ1-2	ASSSAGQGFYGYT
TRBV25-1	NA	TRBD1	TRBJ1-2	ASSEYGTGRDGYT
TRBV9	NA	TRBD2	TRBJ2-2	ASSVAEGRGLAGGAWTGELF
TRBV27	NA	NA	TRBJ1-4	ASSFTGLDEKLF
TRBV25-1	NA	NA	TRBJ1-1	ASSDSQGRTEAF
TRBV7-2	NA	TRBD1	TRBJ1-4	ASSLQGVNEKLF
TRBV30	NA	TRBD1	TRBJ1-2	AWSPPGQGLTNYGYT
TRBV10-3	NA	NA	TRBJ1-6	AISESGGESSPLH
TRBV13	NA	NA	TRBJ1-6	ASSLETGINSPLH
TRBV6-1	NA	NA	TRBJ1-2	ASSGTPNNYGYT
TRBV2	NA	NA	TRBJ2-1	ASRKGSPDYNEQF
TRBV7-9	NA	NA	TRBJ2-7	ASSPTGYEQY
TRBV15	NA	TRBD2	TRBJ2-5	ATSRDRLAGSETQY
TRBV5-1	few	TRBD1	TRBJ1-2	ASSLVGQDYGYT
TRBV11-3	once	NA	TRBJ2-7	ASSSFLNEQY
TRBV29-1	NA	NA	TRBJ2-1	SSLVDTATGNEQF
TRBV19	NA	TRBD1	TRBJ1-5	ASSRTGGGQPQH